This record looks at one TCR beta chain sequence and its context. CDR1 LGHNA and CDR2 YSLEER come from the germline V gene. The V and J ends lost 0 bases and 2 bases respectively, with 11 bases between them. This CDR3 has 15 residues. TCRdb reprocessed the 5' RACE reads with MiXCR, giving one entry per CDR3 protein. The table has 40,000 to 55,000 distinct CDR3 sequences, about 23% seen once; the top ten hold 4.5% to 5%. This entry comes from a study of early T cells in non-severe SARS-CoV-2 infection. Study overall: Unsorted whole blood bulk RNA was sequenced, with unpaired chains.

This TCR derives from an adult who was a healthcare worker with PCR-confirmed SARS-CoV-2 infection or an uninfected control (not recorded which). The gene calls are TRBV4-3 and TRBJ2-7, with a tentative D call TRBD1 (6 bases). Sample: whole blood, taken at baseline. The chain's CDR3 is CASSQEAGDTYEQYF. The CDR3 bases are TGCGCCAGCAGCCAAGAGGCAGGGGACACCTACGAGCAGTACTTC.